A selection of T cell receptor beta chains follows, all from one sample in a study of vaccination and CD4 T cells after COVID-19. These receptors have no known antigen. TCRdb passed the PCR reads through MiXCR, listing each CDR3 protein once. Of some 20,000 distinct CDR3 sequences listed, 56% are singletons. The sequencing sample was made of CD4+ T cells from blood, cultured in vitro. The source is a human donor who had recovered from COVID-19. CDR3s include the opening cysteine and the closing phenylalanine or tryptophan. Fields, in order: clone size, V gene, J gene, D gene, CDR3 DNA, CDR3 protein. The D gene is left open where the match is weak. Clone size is stated in some rows and not others, as once, few, many or a class when expanded.

-	TRBV20-1	TRBJ1-1	TRBD1	TGCAGTCCCTCACAGGGGGCCCTAATGAACACTGAAGCTTTCTTT	CSPSQGALMNTEAFF
-	TRBV20-1	TRBJ2-7	TRBD1	TGCAGTGCGAGAACCGGGACAGGGGGGTCCTACGAGCAGTACTTC	CSARTGTGGSYEQYF
-	TRBV6-1	TRBJ2-7	TRBD1	TGTGCCCGACGGGACAGCTACGAGCAGTACTTC	CARRDSYEQYF
-	TRBV6-2/TRBV6-3	TRBJ2-7	TRBD2	TGTGCCAGCAGTTCGCTGAATAGCGGGGGTTACGAGCAGTACTTC	CASSSLNSGGYEQYF
few	TRBV7-2	TRBJ1-2	-	TGTGCCAGCAGCTTAGCCCCCAGAGGCTATGGCTACACCTTC	CASSLAPRGYGYTF
-	TRBV7-2	TRBJ2-3	TRBD1	TGTGCCAGCAGCACAGGGGTCCTAGGCACAGATACGCAGTATTTT	CASSTGVLGTDTQYF
-	TRBV7-9	TRBJ2-7	TRBD2	TGTGCCAGCAGCTTAACAGCGGGGGGGCCCTACGAGCAGTACTTC	CASSLTAGGPYEQYF
-	TRBV7-2	TRBJ1-1	-	TGTGCCAGCAGCTTACTTTCTTTGATGAACACTGAAGCTTTCTTT	CASSLLSLMNTEAFF
few	TRBV6-1	TRBJ1-2	-	TGTGCCAGCAGTGTGGGACTGGGCCACTATGGCTACACCTTC	CASSVGLGHYGYTF
-	TRBV19	TRBJ1-5	-	TGTGCCAGTAGCCTTCAACCAAGGACAGGCAATCAGCCCCAGCATTTT	CASSLQPRTGNQPQHF
few	TRBV20-1	TRBJ2-3	TRBD2	TGCAGTGCCCGGAGACTAGCGGGCACAGATACGCAGTATTTT	CSARRLAGTDTQYF
-	TRBV11-2	TRBJ2-2	-	TGTGCCAGCAGCCCGAGTTGGCCCACCGGGGAGCTGTTTTTT	CASSPSWPTGELFF
-	TRBV6-2/TRBV6-3	TRBJ1-1	-	TGTGCCAGCAGTTACTTGGGGTCCGTGAACACTGAAGCTTTCTTT	CASSYLGSVNTEAFF
-	TRBV29-1	TRBJ1-2	-	TGCAGCGTCACGGGACACTTCTATGGCTACACCTTC	CSVTGHFYGYTF
-	TRBV6-4	TRBJ1-5	TRBD1	TGTGCCAGCAGTGACTCGGCCCGGGAGGACAGGGATGGCAATCAGCCCCAGCATTTT	CASSDSAREDRDGNQPQHF
-	TRBV12-3/TRBV12-4	TRBJ1-2	-	TGTGCCAGCAGTTCCGACCGGGGCCTCCCATATGGCTACACCTTC	CASSSDRGLPYGYTF
few	TRBV6-1	TRBJ2-1	TRBD2	TGTGCCAGCAGTGATTATAGCGGGGGGCCCAATGAGCAGTTCTTC	CASSDYSGGPNEQFF
few	TRBV25-1	TRBJ2-2	-	TGTGCCAGCAGCCAAACAGGGTGGACCGGGGAGCTGTTTTTT	CASSQTGWTGELFF
-	TRBV6-1	TRBJ1-1	TRBD1	TGTGCCAGCAGCGACAGGGGCCGAAGCTCCGAGGTTGACGCTGAAGCTTTCTTT	CASSDRGRSSEVDAEAFF
once	TRBV30	TRBJ2-5	-	TGTGCCTGGAGCATAGGGTACCAAGAGACCCAGTACTTC	CAWSIGYQETQYF
-	TRBV21-1	TRBJ1-5	-	TGTGCCAGCAGCACCCAGAATCAGCCCCAGCATTTT	CASSTQNQPQHF
few	TRBV12-3/TRBV12-4	TRBJ1-3	-	TGTGCCAGCAGCCAGACGGGTGGAAACACCATATATTTT	CASSQTGGNTIYF
-	TRBV2	TRBJ1-5	-	TGTGCCAGCAGTGAGGGACGCTATAGCAATCAGCCCCAGCATTTT	CASSEGRYSNQPQHF
-	TRBV10-3	TRBJ2-7	TRBD1	TGTGCCATCAGTTCTGACAGGGGACCTTACGAGCAGTACTTC	CAISSDRGPYEQYF
-	TRBV7-9	TRBJ2-1	-	TGTGCCAGCAGACCTCCGGGCCACGAACGGGGCAATGAGCAGTTCTTC	CASRPPGHERGNEQFF
-	TRBV7-8	TRBJ2-3	-	TGTGCCAGCAGCTTAGCTGGGGGGGCGAGAGATACGCAGTATTTT	CASSLAGGARDTQYF
few	TRBV7-9	TRBJ1-3	-	TGTGCCAGCAGCCCGACCTCTGGAAACACCATATATTTT	CASSPTSGNTIYF
-	TRBV27	TRBJ2-1	TRBD1	TGTGCCAGCAGTTGGGACAGTCGAAGCTCCTACAATGAGCAGTTCTTC	CASSWDSRSSYNEQFF
-	TRBV7-8	TRBJ2-7	-	TGTGCCAGCAGCTCAGTGGAGGGGGCCACCCCTTTCGGGTCCTACGAGCAGTACTTC	CASSSVEGATPFGSYEQYF
-	TRBV6-2/TRBV6-3	TRBJ2-3	TRBD2	TGTGCCAGCAGTCCTTTGTGGACTAGCGGGAACGGGGATACGCAGTATTTT	CASSPLWTSGNGDTQYF
-	TRBV6-1	TRBJ1-1	-	TGTGCCATCAGTGTAGCCGGGAGGGCTGAAGCTTTCTTT	CAISVAGRAEAFF
-	TRBV7-9	TRBJ1-2	-	TGTGCCAGCACCACCCGAGGGGACCACTATGGCTACACCTTC	CASTTRGDHYGYTF
-	TRBV6-5	TRBJ1-1	TRBD1	TGTGCCAGCAGTTACTCGAACAGGGGGGGGACTGAAGCTTTCTTT	CASSYSNRGGTEAFF
-	TRBV9	TRBJ2-3	TRBD2	TGTGCCAGCAGCGTAGTAGGCGGGGGGTACACTAGCACAGATACGCAGTATTTT	CASSVVGGGYTSTDTQYF
once	TRBV12-3/TRBV12-4	TRBJ1-2	-	TGTGCCAGCAGTTTTGAACGGTATGGCTACACCTTC	CASSFERYGYTF
once	TRBV11-3	TRBJ2-1	-	TGTGCCAGCAGCTTAGAGGTCTATGAGCAGTTCTTC	CASSLEVYEQFF
-	TRBV4-2	TRBJ2-5	-	TGTGCCAGCAGCCAAGATAACAGGGAGGTTAAGACCCAGTACTTC	CASSQDNREVKTQYF
-	TRBV5-8	TRBJ1-5	-	TGTGCCAGCAGCTTGGGGGGCTATAGCAATCAGCCCCAGCATTTT	CASSLGGYSNQPQHF
few	TRBV20-1	TRBJ1-4	-	TGCAGTGCTCCCGAGGCGGGGGGACGAGAAAAACTGTTTTTT	CSAPEAGGREKLFF
-	TRBV28	TRBJ2-7	-	TGTGCCAGCAGAACGGGACGGCGGGTCTACGAGCAGTACTTC	CASRTGRRVYEQYF
-	TRBV5-1	TRBJ1-6	-	TGCGCCAGCAGCGGCGGGGGGGCCGGCCTCACCCTCCACTTT	CASSGGGAGLTLHF
-	TRBV15	TRBJ2-3	TRBD2	TGTGCCACCAGCAGAGACTTAGCGGGCACTAGCACAGATACGCAGTATTTT	CATSRDLAGTSTDTQYF
-	TRBV6-1	TRBJ2-7	-	TGTGCCAGCAGCCCCAGCTCCTACGAGCAGTACTTC	CASSPSSYEQYF
-	TRBV20-1	TRBJ1-2	-	TGCAGTGCTAGATACGATGGCTACACCTTC	CSARYDGYTF
-	TRBV4-1	TRBJ2-7	-	TGCGCCAGCAGCCAAGTGGAGCAGTACTTC	CASSQVEQYF
-	TRBV7-2	TRBJ2-3	-	TGTGCCAGCAGCTTAGCCGGGACCCCCGCGGATACGCAGTATTTT	CASSLAGTPADTQYF
-	TRBV2	TRBJ1-1	TRBD1	TGTGCCAGCAGGCACAGGGGGCAAACTGAAGCTTTCTTT	CASRHRGQTEAFF
once	TRBV12-3/TRBV12-4	TRBJ2-5	TRBD1	TGTGCCAGCAGTTCGGATGGGACAGGGCGAGAGACCCAGTACTTC	CASSSDGTGRETQYF
-	TRBV29-1	TRBJ1-2	-	TGCAGCGTTGAGGGGGGGGGAGGCTACACCTTC	CSVEGGGGYTF
few	TRBV20-1	TRBJ2-3	-	TGCAGTGCTATAGGGGCCCGACGAGATACGCAGTATTTT	CSAIGARRDTQYF
-	TRBV6-5	TRBJ2-1	TRBD2	TGTGCCAGCAGTTCCCTAGCGGGGGCGAGGCATGAGCAGTTCTTC	CASSSLAGARHEQFF
-	TRBV2	TRBJ1-2	-	TGTGCCAGCAGTGCAGGGTTAATCTATGGCTACACCTTC	CASSAGLIYGYTF
few	TRBV6-1	TRBJ1-3	-	TGTGCCAGCAGACCCGGACTCAACTCTGGAAACACCATATATTTT	CASRPGLNSGNTIYF
few	TRBV27	TRBJ1-6	-	TGTGCCAGCAGACCAGGGAGCTCCTATAATTCACCCCTCCACTTT	CASRPGSSYNSPLHF
-	TRBV7-3	TRBJ2-1	TRBD1	TGTGCCAGCAGCCCAAGGACAGGGGGGAATGAGCAGTTCTTC	CASSPRTGGNEQFF
few	TRBV6-1	TRBJ2-1	TRBD1	TGTGCCAGCGAGACAGGGCACAATGAGCAGTTCTTC	CASETGHNEQFF
once	TRBV6-1	TRBJ1-2	TRBD1	TGTGCCAGCAGTCGGGACAGAACTAACTATGGCTACACCTTC	CASSRDRTNYGYTF
-	TRBV20-1	TRBJ2-2	-	TGCAGTGCTAGAGCCGGGACCTACCAAGTGGCCGGGGAGCTGTTTTTT	CSARAGTYQVAGELFF
-	TRBV27	TRBJ2-7	TRBD2	TGTGCCAGCAGTTTACTAGCGGGACGGGTCGAGCAGTACTTC	CASSLLAGRVEQYF
-	TRBV19	TRBJ2-2	-	TGTGCCAGTAGCCGGGACACGACCGCCGGGGAGCTGTTTTTT	CASSRDTTAGELFF